Listed below are T cell receptor beta chains from one sample, sequenced in a study of shared clonotypes between healthy human individuals. The repertoire was sequenced with immunoSEQ multiplex PCR; TCRdb's copy has only in-frame clones and lacks some. This sample has fewer than 800,000 clones, with roughly 94% found just once. The source material was naive CD8+ T cells sorted from blood. All receptors derive from a man aged 30 to 45 in good health. CDR3s include the opening cysteine and the closing phenylalanine or tryptophan. D genes are given only for firm matches. Rows may omit the clone size; those that give it use once, few, many or a size class.

DNA: TGTGCCAGCTCAACGGGGAGTAAAGAAGCTTTCTTT; CDR3: CASSTGSKEAFF; size: .; J: TRBJ1-1; V: TRBV18; D: .
DNA: TGTGCCAGCAGCTTAGTAGCTTTAGACACCGGGGAGCTGTTTTTT; CDR3: CASSLVALDTGELFF; size: .; J: TRBJ2-2; V: TRBV7-9; D: .
DNA: TGCGCCAGCAGCCCCTTACTAGCGGGAGCTAACGAGCAGTACTTC; CDR3: CASSPLLAGANEQYF; size: .; J: TRBJ2-7; V: TRBV4-1; D: TRBD2
DNA: TGTGCCAGCAGTTACTCATCAGGGGGTGGTGAAAAACTGTTTTTT; CDR3: CASSYSSGGGEKLFF; size: .; J: TRBJ1-4; V: TRBV6-5; D: TRBD1
DNA: TGTGCCAGCAGTTTCGCGACAGGGGCCCTCTACGAGCAGTACTTC; CDR3: CASSFATGALYEQYF; size: .; J: TRBJ2-7; V: TRBV27; D: TRBD1
DNA: TGTGCCAGCACCTTGTATGCTGGTCAGCCCCAGCATTTT; CDR3: CASTLYAGQPQHF; size: few; J: TRBJ1-5; V: TRBV27; D: .
DNA: TGTGCCAGCAGTCCCCCAATAGCAGATACGCAGTATTTT; CDR3: CASSPPIADTQYF; size: .; J: TRBJ2-3; V: TRBV11-2; D: .
DNA: TGTGCCAGCAGTCCGGGGCCAACCCGATATGGCTACACCTTC; CDR3: CASSPGPTRYGYTF; size: .; J: TRBJ1-2; V: TRBV6-5; D: .
DNA: TGTGCCAGTAGTATAGTCCTAGCGGGAGGGTACAATGAGCAGTTCTTC; CDR3: CASSIVLAGGYNEQFF; size: .; J: TRBJ2-1; V: TRBV19; D: TRBD2
DNA: TGTGCCAGCAGTGCTGCAGATCAACCCTACGAGCAGTACTTC; CDR3: CASSAADQPYEQYF; size: once; J: TRBJ2-7; V: TRBV25-1; D: .
DNA: TGCGCCAGCAGCCACGAAGGGGAGAACAGATTAAATGAGCAGTTCTTC; CDR3: CASSHEGENRLNEQFF; size: .; J: TRBJ2-1; V: TRBV4-1; D: .
DNA: TGTGCCAGCAGGTATGTATTAGAAGATCAGCCCCAGCATTTT; CDR3: CASRYVLEDQPQHF; size: .; J: TRBJ1-5; V: TRBV2; D: .
DNA: TGCGCCAGCAGCCAAGTCGCCCTAGCGGGAGGGCCATCCGATGATACGCAGTATTTT; CDR3: CASSQVALAGGPSDDTQYF; size: .; J: TRBJ2-3; V: TRBV4-3; D: TRBD2
DNA: TGTGCCAGCAGCTTAGGTAGCGGGCCCCTCGGCTACGAGCAGTACTTC; CDR3: CASSLGSGPLGYEQYF; size: .; J: TRBJ2-7; V: TRBV7-6; D: TRBD2
DNA: TGTGCCAGCAGTTATGAGCGGGCAGATACGCAGTATTTT; CDR3: CASSYERADTQYF; size: .; J: TRBJ2-3; V: TRBV27; D: .
DNA: TGTGCCATCAGTGACGGAGCCTACGAGCAGTACTTC; CDR3: CAISDGAYEQYF; size: .; J: TRBJ2-7; V: TRBV10-3; D: .
DNA: TGTGCCAGCAGTTTATATGGAGGGTACGAGCAGTACTTC; CDR3: CASSLYGGYEQYF; size: .; J: TRBJ2-7; V: TRBV27; D: .
DNA: TGCGCCAGCAGCCAAGAGGGTGGGAACACCGGGGAGCTGTTTTTT; CDR3: CASSQEGGNTGELFF; size: .; J: TRBJ2-2; V: TRBV4-1; D: .
DNA: TGTGCCAGTAGTCACCCCGGGTGGCCTGAAGCTTTCTTT; CDR3: CASSHPGWPEAFF; size: .; J: TRBJ1-1; V: TRBV19; D: .
DNA: TGTGCCATCAGTGAGTCGGACAATGGGGCTTACGAGCAGTACTTC; CDR3: CAISESDNGAYEQYF; size: .; J: TRBJ2-7; V: TRBV10-3; D: .
DNA: TGTGCCAGCAGCCCCAGGGGAAACACTGAAGCTTTCTTT; CDR3: CASSPRGNTEAFF; size: .; J: TRBJ1-1; V: TRBV7-9; D: .
DNA: TGTGCCAGCAGCCGAGGTCAAAGCTCCTACAATGAGCAGTTCTTC; CDR3: CASSRGQSSYNEQFF; size: .; J: TRBJ2-1; V: TRBV11-2; D: .
DNA: TGTGCCAGCAGTGCCCAGGGTTACACTGAAGCTTTCTTT; CDR3: CASSAQGYTEAFF; size: .; J: TRBJ1-1; V: TRBV25-1; D: .
DNA: TGTGCCAGCCGAGGGACAGGGGGCTACGAGCAGTACTTC; CDR3: CASRGTGGYEQYF; size: .; J: TRBJ2-7; V: TRBV6-5; D: TRBD1